This TCR beta chain was recorded in a study of PD-1 blockade in classical Hodgkin lymphoma. Some clones are missing from TCRdb's copy, which holds only in-frame ones; the method was immunoSEQ multiplex PCR. The sample gives nearly 7,000 clones, about 62% of which show up once; approximately 10% is in the top ten. Time point noted: cycle 4 day 1 (C4D1), after about 6 weeks of nivolumab. Each patient relapsed following autologous stem cell transplantation, and prior brentuximab vedotin exposure differed. PBMCs were thawed, and CD8+ T cells were then isolated from them by magnetic negative selection. The germline V and J ends were trimmed by 5 bases and 3 bases, with 17 bases remaining between them. The CDR3 extends over 15 amino acids. The germline CDR1 and CDR2 sequences are MNHEY and SMNVEV (reference sequence).

The V gene is TRBV27, the J gene TRBJ2-7, with D possibly being TRBD2 (6 bases). This clonotype was sampled from a human donor with classical Hodgkin lymphoma. Material: CD8+ T cells from blood, obtained before the fourth cycle of nivolumab. CDR3 sequence reads: CASSPPFAGNYEQYF. In nucleotides, the CDR3 is TGTGCCAGCAGTCCCCCCTTTGCGGGGAACTACGAGCAGTACTTC.